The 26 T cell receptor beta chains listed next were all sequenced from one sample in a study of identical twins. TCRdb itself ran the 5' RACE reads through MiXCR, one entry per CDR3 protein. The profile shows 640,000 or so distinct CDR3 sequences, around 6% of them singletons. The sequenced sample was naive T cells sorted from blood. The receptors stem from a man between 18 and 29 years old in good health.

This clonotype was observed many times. CDR3 sequence reads: CASSQGPQHF. Here the CDR3 DNA reads TGTGCCAGCAGCCAGGGTCCCCAGCATTTT. This chain connects TRBV28 to TRBJ1-5, with a possible D match to TRBD1 (5 bases). This CDR3 region has 10 residues. V dropped 6 bases and J dropped 10 bases, with 7 bases sitting between them. Germline V gives CDR1 MDHEN, CDR2 SYDVKM.

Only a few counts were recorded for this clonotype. DNA of the CDR3: TGTGCCAGCAGGCGGGGGAGGGCTGCGTACGAGCAGTACTTC. Amino acid sequence: CASRRGRAAYEQYF. This rearrangement joins TRBV5-6 to TRBJ2-7, with 7 bases fitting TRBD2. The CDR3 is 14 amino acids. J was trimmed by 4 bases and V by 5 bases; bases with no gene match: 9. Germline loops: CDR1 SGHDT, CDR2 YYEEEE.

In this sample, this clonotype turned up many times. The CDR3 loop is CASSPSGWDEQFF. For the CDR3, the DNA is TGCGCCAGCAGCCCGAGCGGGTGGGATGAGCAGTTCTTC. This chain links TRBV5-1 with TRBJ2-1; weak D call: TRBD2 (6 bases). Germline assignment: CDR1 SGHRS and CDR2 YFSETQ. This CDR3 comprises 13 residues. V was clipped by 4 bases and J by 8 bases, with 13 bases between them.

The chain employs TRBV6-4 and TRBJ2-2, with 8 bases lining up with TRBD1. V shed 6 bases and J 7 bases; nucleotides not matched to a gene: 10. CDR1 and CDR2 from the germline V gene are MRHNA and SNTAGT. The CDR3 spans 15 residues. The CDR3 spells CASSPSGGLGGELFF. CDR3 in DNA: TGTGCCAGCAGCCCCTCAGGGGGCCTGGGCGGGGAGCTGTTTTTT.

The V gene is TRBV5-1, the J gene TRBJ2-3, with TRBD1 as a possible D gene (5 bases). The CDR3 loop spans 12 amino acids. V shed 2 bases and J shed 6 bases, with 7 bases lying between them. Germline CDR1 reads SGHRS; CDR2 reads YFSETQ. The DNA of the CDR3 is TGCGCCAGCAGCTTACAGGTGGATACGCAGTATTTT. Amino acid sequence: CASSLQVDTQYF. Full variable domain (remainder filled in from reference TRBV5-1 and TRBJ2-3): KAGVTQTPRYLIKTRGQQVTLSCSPISGHRSVSWYQQTPGQGLQFLFEYFSETQRNKGNFPGRFSGRQFSNSRSEMNVSTLELGDSALYLCASSLQVDTQYFGPGTRLTVL.

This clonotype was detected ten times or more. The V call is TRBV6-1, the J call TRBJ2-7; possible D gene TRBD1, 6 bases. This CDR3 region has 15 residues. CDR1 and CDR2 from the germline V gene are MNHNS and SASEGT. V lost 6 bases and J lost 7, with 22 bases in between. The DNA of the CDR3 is TGTGCCAGCAGCAGGGGTGTAGGCCGGGTTGGGGAGCAGTACTTC. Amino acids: CASSRGVGRVGEQYF.

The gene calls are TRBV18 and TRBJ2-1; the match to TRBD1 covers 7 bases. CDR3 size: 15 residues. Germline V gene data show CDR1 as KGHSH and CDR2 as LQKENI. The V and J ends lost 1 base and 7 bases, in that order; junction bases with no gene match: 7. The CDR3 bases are TGTGCCAGCTCACCACAAGGGACAGATCTAAATGAGCAGTTCTTC. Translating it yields CASSPQGTDLNEQFF.

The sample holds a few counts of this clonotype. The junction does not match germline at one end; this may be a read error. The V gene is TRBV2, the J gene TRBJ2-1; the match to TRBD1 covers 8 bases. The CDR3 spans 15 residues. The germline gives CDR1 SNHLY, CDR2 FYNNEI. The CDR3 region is CASKELGQGARALHF. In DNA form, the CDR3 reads TGTGCCAGCAAGGAATTGGGGCAGGGGGCGCGGGCCCTCCACTTC.

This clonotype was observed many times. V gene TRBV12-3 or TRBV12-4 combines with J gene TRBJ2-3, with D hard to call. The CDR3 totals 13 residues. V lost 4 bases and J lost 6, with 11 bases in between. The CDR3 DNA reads TGTGCCAGCAGTTCCCCTCCCCGGGATACGCAGTATTTT. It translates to CASSSPPRDTQYF.

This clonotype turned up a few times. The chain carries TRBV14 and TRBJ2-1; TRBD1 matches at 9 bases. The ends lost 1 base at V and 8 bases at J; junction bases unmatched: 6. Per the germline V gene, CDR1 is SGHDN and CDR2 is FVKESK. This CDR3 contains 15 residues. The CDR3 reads CASSQAHRGLYEQFF. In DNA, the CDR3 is TGTGCCAGCAGCCAAGCTCACAGGGGGCTGTATGAGCAGTTCTTC.

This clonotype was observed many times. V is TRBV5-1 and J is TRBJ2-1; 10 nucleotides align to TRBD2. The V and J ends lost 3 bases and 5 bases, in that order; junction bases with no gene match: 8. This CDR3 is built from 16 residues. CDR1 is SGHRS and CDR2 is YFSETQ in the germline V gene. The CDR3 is CASSSLAGGGDNEQFF. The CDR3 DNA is TGCGCCAGCAGCTCATTAGCGGGAGGAGGTGACAATGAGCAGTTCTTC. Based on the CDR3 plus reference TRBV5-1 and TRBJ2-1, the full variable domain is KAGVTQTPRYLIKTRGQQVTLSCSPISGHRSVSWYQQTPGQGLQFLFEYFSETQRNKGNFPGRFSGRQFSNSRSEMNVSTLELGDSALYLCASSSLAGGGDNEQFFGPGTRLTVL.

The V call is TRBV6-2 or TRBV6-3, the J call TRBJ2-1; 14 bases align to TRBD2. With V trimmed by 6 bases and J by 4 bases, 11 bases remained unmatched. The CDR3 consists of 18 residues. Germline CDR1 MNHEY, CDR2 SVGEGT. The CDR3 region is CASRPPGLAGVAYNEQFF. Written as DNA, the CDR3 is TGTGCCAGCAGACCTCCGGGACTAGCGGGAGTAGCTTACAATGAGCAGTTCTTC.

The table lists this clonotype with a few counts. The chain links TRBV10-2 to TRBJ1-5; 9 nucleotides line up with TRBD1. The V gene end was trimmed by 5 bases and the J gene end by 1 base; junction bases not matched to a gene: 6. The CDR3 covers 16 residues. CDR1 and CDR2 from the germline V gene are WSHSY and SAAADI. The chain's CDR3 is CASSPDRGVSNQPQHF. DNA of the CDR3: TGCGCCAGCAGTCCTGACAGGGGGGTGAGCAATCAGCCCCAGCATTTT.

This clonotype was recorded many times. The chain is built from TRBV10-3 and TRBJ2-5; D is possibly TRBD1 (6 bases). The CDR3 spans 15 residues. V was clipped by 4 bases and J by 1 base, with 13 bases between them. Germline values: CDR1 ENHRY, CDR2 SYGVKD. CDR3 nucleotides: TGTGCCATCAGTGTCCAACAGGGCCCCCAAGAGACCCAGTACTTC. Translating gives CAISVQQGPQETQYF.

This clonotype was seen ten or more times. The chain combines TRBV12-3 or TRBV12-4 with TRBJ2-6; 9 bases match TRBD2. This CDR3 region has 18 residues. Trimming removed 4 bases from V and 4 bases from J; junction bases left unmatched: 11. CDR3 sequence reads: CASSSGLAGEAGANVLTF. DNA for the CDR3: TGTGCCAGCAGTTCAGGATTAGCGGGAGAGGCCGGGGCCAACGTCCTGACTTTC.

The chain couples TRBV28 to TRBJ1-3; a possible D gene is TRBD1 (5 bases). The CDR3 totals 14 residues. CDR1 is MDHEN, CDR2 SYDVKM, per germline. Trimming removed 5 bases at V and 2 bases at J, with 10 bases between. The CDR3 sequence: CASSAGTAGNTIYF. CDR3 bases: TGTGCCAGCAGTGCCGGGACTGCTGGAAACACCATATATTTT. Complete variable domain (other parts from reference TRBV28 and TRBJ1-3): DVKVTQSSRYLVKRTGEKVFLECVQDMDHENMFWYRQDPGLGLRLIYFSYDVKMKEKGDIPEGYSVSREKKERFSLILESASTNQTSMYLCASSAGTAGNTIYFGEGSWLTVV.

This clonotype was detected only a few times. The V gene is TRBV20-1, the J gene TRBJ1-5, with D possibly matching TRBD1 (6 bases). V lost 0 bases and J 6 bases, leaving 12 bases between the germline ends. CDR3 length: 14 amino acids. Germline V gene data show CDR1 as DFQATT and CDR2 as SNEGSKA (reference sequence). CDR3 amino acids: CSARDEDSPQPQHF. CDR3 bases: TGCAGTGCTAGAGATGAGGACAGCCCTCAGCCCCAGCATTTT.

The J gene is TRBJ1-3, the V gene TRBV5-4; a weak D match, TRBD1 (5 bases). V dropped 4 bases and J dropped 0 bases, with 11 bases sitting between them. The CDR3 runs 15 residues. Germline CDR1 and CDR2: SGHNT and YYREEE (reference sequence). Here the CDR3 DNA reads TGTGCCAGCAGCAGGGACCCCAACTCTGGAAACACCATATATTTT. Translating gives CASSRDPNSGNTIYF.

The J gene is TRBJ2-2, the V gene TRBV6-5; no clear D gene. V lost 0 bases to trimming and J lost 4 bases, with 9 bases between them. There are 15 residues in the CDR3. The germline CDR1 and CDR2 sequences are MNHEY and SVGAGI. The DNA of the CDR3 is TGTGCCAGCAGTTACTCGGCAGGTGGCACCGGGGAGCTGTTTTTT. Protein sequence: CASSYSAGGTGELFF.

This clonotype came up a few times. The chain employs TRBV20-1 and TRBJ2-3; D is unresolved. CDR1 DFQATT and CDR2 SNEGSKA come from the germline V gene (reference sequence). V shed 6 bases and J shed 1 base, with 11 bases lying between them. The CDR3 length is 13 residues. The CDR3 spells CSAANTGTDTQYF. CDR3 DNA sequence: TGCAGTGCGGCGAACACGGGCACAGATACGCAGTATTTT.

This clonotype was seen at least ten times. The CDR3 DNA sequence: TGCAGTGCTGGAGGAGGTAGCCTCAGTGGCTACACCTTC. Amino acids: CSAGGGSLSGYTF. V is TRBV20-1 and J is TRBJ1-2, with no clear D. Germline CDR1 and CDR2: DFQATT and SNEGSKA (reference sequence). V lost 5 bases to trimming and J lost 7 bases, with 17 bases between them. CDR3 length equals 13 residues.

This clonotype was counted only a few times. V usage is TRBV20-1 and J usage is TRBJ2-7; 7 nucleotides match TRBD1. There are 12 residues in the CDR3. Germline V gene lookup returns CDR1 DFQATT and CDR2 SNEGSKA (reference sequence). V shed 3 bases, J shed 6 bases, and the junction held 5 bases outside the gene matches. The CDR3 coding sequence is TGCAGTGCTAGGCACAGGGGTGGCGAGCAGTACTTC. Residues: CSARHRGGEQYF.

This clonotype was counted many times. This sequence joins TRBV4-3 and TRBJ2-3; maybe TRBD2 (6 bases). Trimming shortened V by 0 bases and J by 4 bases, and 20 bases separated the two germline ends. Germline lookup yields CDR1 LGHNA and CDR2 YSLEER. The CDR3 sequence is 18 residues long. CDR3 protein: CASSQDAGTPSPSDTQYF. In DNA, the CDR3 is TGCGCCAGCAGCCAAGATGCTGGGACTCCCTCTCCGTCAGATACGCAGTATTTT.

The CDR3 sequence: CSARVGTVGNQPQHF. The CDR3 region has the DNA TGCAGTGCTAGAGTGGGGACAGTGGGGAATCAGCCCCAGCATTTT. The chain uses TRBV20-1 and TRBJ1-5; 7 bases line up with TRBD1. V lost 1 base, J lost 4 bases, and 7 bases stayed unmatched. The CDR3 runs 15 residues. CDR1 and CDR2 from the germline V gene are DFQATT and SNEGSKA (reference sequence).

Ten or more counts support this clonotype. DNA of the CDR3: TGTGCCAGCAGCCGGCGGACTAGCGGGAGGACTCGCACAGATACGCAGTATTTT. Translating gives CASSRRTSGRTRTDTQYF. J is TRBJ2-3 and V is TRBV6-1, with TRBD2 identical over 14 bases. Germline CDR1 and CDR2: MNHNS and SASEGT. The CDR3 is 18 amino acids. The V gene end was trimmed by 6 bases and the J gene end by 1 base; junction bases not matched to a gene: 9.

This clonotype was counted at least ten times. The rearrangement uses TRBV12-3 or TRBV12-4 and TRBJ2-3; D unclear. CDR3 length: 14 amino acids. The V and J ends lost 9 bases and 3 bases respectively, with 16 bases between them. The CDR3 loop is CASLNSVETDTQYF. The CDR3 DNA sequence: TGTGCCAGTTTGAACTCGGTGGAGACAGATACGCAGTATTTT.